A single sample gave rise to the 13 T cell receptor beta chains below, sequenced in a study of technical replicates of blood from several donors. Assay: immunoSEQ multiplex PCR; the TCRdb copy retains only in-frame clones and omits some. The data hold tens of thousands of clones, with 92% observed a single time. Specimen: T cells isolated from PBMCs. The receptor source for this set is a human donor in good health.

V is TRBV2 and J is TRBJ1-1; D is unclear. The germline CDR1 and CDR2 sequences are SNHLY and FYNNEI. The ends were cut back, 1 base at V and 1 base at J, with 10 bases in the middle. The CDR3 has 15 amino acids. CDR3 region: CASSEDRGANTEAFF. CDR3 nucleotides: TGTGCCAGCAGTGAAGACCGCGGAGCGAACACTGAAGCTTTCTTT.

J is TRBJ2-3 and V is TRBV7-3, with D perhaps TRBD2 (5 bases). The CDR3 is made up of 12 amino acids. V lost 2 bases and J lost 5, with 5 bases in between. Germline V gene sequence: CDR1 SGHTA, CDR2 FQGTGA. The CDR3 here is CASSLGLDTQYF. CDR3 bases: TGTGCCAGCAGCTTAGGACTAGATACGCAGTATTTT.

The chain carries TRBV19 and TRBJ1-3; tentative D call: TRBD1 (6 bases). The ends were cut back, 7 bases at V and 1 base at J, with 11 bases in the middle. This CDR3 region has 14 residues. Germline V gene data show CDR1 as LNHDA and CDR2 as SQIVND (reference sequence). The CDR3 DNA reads as TGTGCCAGTACCACAGGGTTTTCTGGAAACACCATATATTTT. The encoded protein is CASTTGFSGNTIYF.

The rearrangement links TRBV15 to TRBJ1-1; weak D call: TRBD1 (6 bases). The CDR3 consists of 15 residues. Trimming took off 7 bases at V and 6 bases at J, with 21 bases between the two ends. Germline CDR1 LNHNV, CDR2 YYDKDF (reference sequence). CDR3 protein: CATTMDSINLPEAFF. In DNA form, the CDR3 reads TGTGCCACCACCATGGACAGCATAAACCTTCCTGAAGCTTTCTTT.

The chain uses TRBV7-2 and TRBJ2-1; 7 positions agree with TRBD2. The length of the CDR3 is 14 residues. With V trimmed by 1 base and J by 16 bases, 13 bases remained unmatched. The germline CDR1 and CDR2 sequences are SGHTA and FQGNSA. The CDR3 DNA sequence: TGTGCCAGCAGCTTAGGCGGGCCGGGCGGGGGTCTTTTCTTC. It specifies CASSLGGPGGGLFF.

The V call is TRBV4-1, the J call TRBJ1-1, with 10 bases aligning to TRBD1. CDR3 size: 18 residues. V dropped 0 bases and J dropped 5; count of bases not matched to a gene: 12. Germline-derived CDR1 and CDR2 are MGHRA and YSYEKL. The CDR3 coding sequence is TGCGCCAGCAGCCAAGACGGGACAGGGGTATTAGGGGGGACTGAAGCTTTCTTT. Translation gives CASSQDGTGVLGGTEAFF.

This sequence joins TRBV11-2 and TRBJ1-1; 9 nucleotides line up with TRBD1. Germline CDR1 is SGHAT and CDR2 is FQNNGV. The CDR3 has 15 amino acids. V trimming: 4 bases; J trimming: 5 bases; junction bases outside the gene matches: 8. CDR3 sequence: CASSSATGGGTEAFF. In DNA form, the CDR3 reads TGTGCCAGCAGCTCAGCGACAGGGGGTGGGACTGAAGCTTTCTTT.

The chain links TRBV28 to TRBJ1-1; D remains unclear. CDR1 MDHEN and CDR2 SYDVKM come from the germline V gene. The CDR3 has 12 amino acids. V dropped 1 base and J dropped 6 bases, with 6 bases sitting between them. In nucleotides, the CDR3 is TGTGCCAGCAGTTTATACGGGGCTGAAGCTTTCTTT. Its protein is CASSLYGAEAFF.

This sequence joins TRBV7-3 and TRBJ1-2, with 7 positions matching TRBD1. Germline CDR1 SGHTA, CDR2 FQGTGA. V shed 2 bases and J 4 bases; nucleotides not matched to a gene: 13. The length of the CDR3 is 17 residues. CDR3 region: CASSLAGWGTDIYGYTF. Here the CDR3 DNA reads TGTGCCAGCAGCTTAGCGGGTTGGGGGACAGACATCTATGGCTACACCTTC.

This chain joins TRBV29-1 and TRBJ2-7, with a tentative D call TRBD1 (6 bases). Looked up from germline, CDR1 is SQVTM and CDR2 is ANQGSEA. The CDR3 has 15 residues. V was cut by 6 bases and J by 3 bases, with 21 bases left in between. The CDR3, as DNA: TGCAGCGTGACCGGGACACCCTCCACAAACTACGAGCAGTACTTC. Encoded protein: CSVTGTPSTNYEQYF.

A single count supports this clone. The chain couples TRBV14 to TRBJ2-7; D is perhaps TRBD1 (5 bases). V was clipped by 2 bases and J by 0 bases, with 8 bases between them. Looked up from germline, CDR1 is SGHDN and CDR2 is FVKESK. This CDR3 has 14 residues. The CDR3 DNA reads TGTGCCAGCAGCCAAACAGGTAGCTCCTACGAGCAGTACTTC. It codes for CASSQTGSSYEQYF.

On this clone: The identical CDR3 is also encoded by other nucleotide sequences in the sample. The chain is built from TRBV2 and TRBJ1-5; D ambiguous. Germline CDR1 and CDR2: SNHLY and FYNNEI. This CDR3 is 14 amino acids long. The V end was cut by 5 bases, the J end by 0 bases, with 8 bases between. Here the CDR3 reads CASSRGYSNQPQHF. CDR3 bases: TGTGCCAGCAGTCGGGGTTATAGCAATCAGCCCCAGCATTTT.

This clone showed up just a few times. The CDR3 coding sequence is TGCAGCGTTGAGCGGCCCGGGACAGATACGCAGTATTTT. Its protein is CSVERPGTDTQYF. V and J are TRBV29-1 and TRBJ2-3; no firm D call. CDR3 length: 13 residues. The germline CDR1 and CDR2 sequences are SQVTM and ANQGSEA. V was clipped by 3 bases and J by 3 bases, with 10 bases between them.